This T cell receptor (beta chain) was profiled in a study of blood T cell repertoires in COVID-19. Whole-study context: From the United States, Italy and Spain came samples of acute and convalescent COVID-19. In each case, the material was cDNA or gDNA derived from T cells, B-cell-depleted T cells, or PBMCs.

The CDR3 extends over 13 amino acids. V lost 7 bases and J lost 6, with 13 bases in between. Germline values: CDR1 SGHVS, CDR2 FNYEAQ. The repertoire was sequenced with immunoSEQ multiplex PCR; TCRdb's copy has only in-frame clones and lacks some. The sample has roughly 200,000 clones, roughly three quarters seen once. This TCR derives from a woman aged 40 to 50 with COVID-19, enrolled during active disease. Sample: peripheral blood. V is TRBV7-6 and J is TRBJ1-5; TRBD1 is a possible D gene (6 bases). CDR3 sequence reads: CASTQGYGQPQHF. The CDR3 bases are TGTGCCAGCACCCAGGGGTATGGTCAGCCCCAGCATTTT.